The 5 T cell receptor beta chains listed next were all sequenced from one sample in a study of shared clonotypes between healthy human individuals. The protocol was immunoSEQ multiplex PCR, while the TCRdb copy is restricted to in-frame clones and leaves out a portion. There are roughly 640,000 clones in the sample; around 97% occur only once, and 0.055% to 0.07% lies in the top ten. Sequencing input: naive CD4+ T cells sorted from blood. The subset denotes: CD45RA+ positively selected. Source of these receptors: a woman aged 25 to 39 in good health.

This chain joins TRBV28 and TRBJ2-7; D perhaps matches TRBD2 (6 bases). With 5 bases removed from V and 6 bases from J, the gap between germline ends came to 14 bases. Germline-derived CDR1 and CDR2 are MDHEN and SYDVKM. The CDR3 spans 13 residues. The CDR3 is CASSPSGGSEQYF. In DNA form, the CDR3 reads TGTGCCAGCAGTCCGTCTGGGGGGTCCGAGCAGTACTTC.

The genes are TRBV7-2 and TRBJ2-7, with D hard to call. V was cut by 4 bases and J by 3 bases, with 10 bases left in between. This CDR3 contains 13 residues. Germline CDR1 and CDR2: SGHTA and FQGNSA. The CDR3 spells CASSSSDRYEQYF. The CDR3 coding sequence is TGTGCCAGCAGCTCCTCGGACCGCTACGAGCAGTACTTC.

The chain couples TRBV19 to TRBJ2-5; 8 nucleotides align to TRBD1. In germline, CDR1 is LNHDA, CDR2 SQIVND (reference sequence). The CDR3 length is 18 residues. J was trimmed by 2 bases and V by 1 base; bases with no gene match: 12. CDR3 residues: CASSIGRGRAGRQETQYF. In DNA, the CDR3 is TGTGCCAGTAGTATAGGCAGGGGGCGAGCCGGCAGGCAAGAGACCCAGTACTTC.

The rearrangement joins TRBV12-5 to TRBJ2-1, with TRBD2 matching over 7 bases. Trimming cost V 1 base and J 12 bases; bases outside gene matches: 0. CDR1 is LGHNT, CDR2 FRNRAP, per germline. This CDR3 comprises 11 residues. The CDR3 DNA reads TGTGCTAGTGGTTTGGGACTAGCGCAGTTCTTC. This encodes CASGLGLAQFF. Filled out from reference TRBV12-5 and TRBJ2-1, the complete variable domain reads DARVTQTPRHKVTEMGQEVTMRCQPILGHNTVFWYRQTMMQGLELLAYFRNRAPLDDSGMPKDRFSAEMPDATLATLKIQPSEPRDSAVYFCASGLGLAQFFGPGTRLTVL.

This chain joins TRBV15 and TRBJ1-5; D remains unclear. Trimming removed 1 base at V and 9 bases at J, with 13 bases between. The CDR3 covers 14 residues. Germline values: CDR1 LNHNV, CDR2 YYDKDF (reference sequence). The CDR3 DNA reads as TGTGCCACCAGCAGAGCGAATGACCGCCGGCCCCAGCATTTT. Amino acid sequence: CATSRANDRRPQHF.